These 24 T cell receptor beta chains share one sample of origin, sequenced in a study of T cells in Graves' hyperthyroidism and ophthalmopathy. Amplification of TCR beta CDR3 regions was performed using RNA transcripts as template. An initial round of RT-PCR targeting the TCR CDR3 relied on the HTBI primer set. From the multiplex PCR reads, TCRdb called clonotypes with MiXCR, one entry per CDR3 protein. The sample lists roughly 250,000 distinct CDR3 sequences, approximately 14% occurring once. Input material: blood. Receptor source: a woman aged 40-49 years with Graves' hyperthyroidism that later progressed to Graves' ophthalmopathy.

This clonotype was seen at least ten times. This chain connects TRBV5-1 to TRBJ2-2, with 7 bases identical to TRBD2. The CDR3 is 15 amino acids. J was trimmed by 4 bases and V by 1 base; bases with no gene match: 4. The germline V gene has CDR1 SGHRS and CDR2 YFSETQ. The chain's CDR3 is CASSLRRELTGELFF. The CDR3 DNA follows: TGCGCCAGCAGCTTGAGGCGGGAGCTCACCGGGGAGCTGTTTTTT.

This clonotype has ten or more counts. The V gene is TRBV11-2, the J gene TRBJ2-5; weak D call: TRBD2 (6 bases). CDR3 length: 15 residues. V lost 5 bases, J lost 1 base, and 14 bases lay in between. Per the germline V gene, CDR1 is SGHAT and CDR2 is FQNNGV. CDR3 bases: TGTGCCAGCAGCCCTCTGCGGGGCGTCCAAGAGACCCAGTACTTC. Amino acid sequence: CASSPLRGVQETQYF.

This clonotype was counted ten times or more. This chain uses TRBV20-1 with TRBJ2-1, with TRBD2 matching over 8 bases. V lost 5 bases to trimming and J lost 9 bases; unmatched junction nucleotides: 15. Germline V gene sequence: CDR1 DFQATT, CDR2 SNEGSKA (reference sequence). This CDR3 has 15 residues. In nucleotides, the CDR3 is TGCAGTGCTGTTAGCGGGGACCTCTTCAAGGGTGAGCAGTTCTTC. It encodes CSAVSGDLFKGEQFF.

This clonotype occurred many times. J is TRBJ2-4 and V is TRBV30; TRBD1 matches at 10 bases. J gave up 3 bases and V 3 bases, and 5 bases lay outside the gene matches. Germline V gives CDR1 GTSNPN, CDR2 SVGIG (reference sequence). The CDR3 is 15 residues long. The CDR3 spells CAWRGQGMDKNIQYF. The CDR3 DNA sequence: TGTGCCTGGAGGGGACAGGGGATGGACAAAAACATTCAGTACTTC.

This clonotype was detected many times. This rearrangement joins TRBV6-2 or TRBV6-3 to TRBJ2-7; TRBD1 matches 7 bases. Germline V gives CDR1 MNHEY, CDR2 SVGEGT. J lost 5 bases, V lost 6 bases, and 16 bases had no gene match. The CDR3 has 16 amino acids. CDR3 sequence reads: CASRKIKQGTGHEQYF. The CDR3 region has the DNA TGTGCCAGCAGAAAAATAAAACAGGGGACCGGCCACGAGCAGTACTTC.

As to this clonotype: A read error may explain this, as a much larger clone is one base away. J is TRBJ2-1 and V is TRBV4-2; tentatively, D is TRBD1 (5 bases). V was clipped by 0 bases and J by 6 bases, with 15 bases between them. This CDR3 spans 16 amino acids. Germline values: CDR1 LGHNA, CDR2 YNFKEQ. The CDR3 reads CASSQEVLGVCNEQFF. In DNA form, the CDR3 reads TGTGCCAGCAGCCAAGAAGTCCTAGGGGTTTGCAATGAGCAGTTCTTC.

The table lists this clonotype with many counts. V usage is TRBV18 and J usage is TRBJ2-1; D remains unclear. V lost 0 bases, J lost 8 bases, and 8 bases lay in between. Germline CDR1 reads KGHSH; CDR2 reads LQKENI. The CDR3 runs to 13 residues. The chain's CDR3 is CASSPPVKDEQFF. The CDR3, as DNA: TGTGCCAGCTCACCACCGGTCAAGGATGAGCAGTTCTTC.

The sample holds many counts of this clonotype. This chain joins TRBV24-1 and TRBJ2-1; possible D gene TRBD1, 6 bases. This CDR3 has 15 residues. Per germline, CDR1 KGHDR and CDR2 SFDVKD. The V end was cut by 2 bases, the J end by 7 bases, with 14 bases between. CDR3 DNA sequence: TGTGCCACCAGTGATTCCTGGGGGCTGGGGAATGAGCAGTTCTTC. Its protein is CATSDSWGLGNEQFF.

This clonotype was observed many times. The CDR3 bases are TGTGCCAGCAGTCACCCCGGGACAGGAGCTTACGAGCAGTACTTC. Translating gives CASSHPGTGAYEQYF. The V and J genes are TRBV28 and TRBJ2-7, with 8 bases lining up with TRBD1. V dropped 5 bases and J dropped 4; count of bases not matched to a gene: 10. CDR3 length equals 15 residues. Germline lookup yields CDR1 MDHEN and CDR2 SYDVKM.

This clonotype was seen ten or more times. CDR3 coding DNA: TGTGCCAGCAGTTACAGAACCTCCTACGAGCAGTACTTC. This codes for CASSYRTSYEQYF. The V and J genes are TRBV27 and TRBJ2-7; D gene uncertain. Germline V CDR1 and CDR2: MNHEY, SMNVEV (reference sequence). The CDR3 is 13 residues long. V was clipped by 4 bases and J by 0 bases, with 7 bases between them.

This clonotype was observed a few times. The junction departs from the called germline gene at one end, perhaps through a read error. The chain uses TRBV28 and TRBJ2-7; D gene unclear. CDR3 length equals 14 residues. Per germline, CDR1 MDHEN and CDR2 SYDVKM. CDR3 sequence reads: CASSFGRPTYDQYF. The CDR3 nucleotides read TGTGCCAGCAGTTTTGGACGGCCAACCTACGATCAGTACTTC.

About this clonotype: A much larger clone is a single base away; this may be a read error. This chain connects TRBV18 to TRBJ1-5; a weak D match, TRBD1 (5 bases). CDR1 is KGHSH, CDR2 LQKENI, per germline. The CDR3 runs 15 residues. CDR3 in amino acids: CASSPGPGPNQPLHF. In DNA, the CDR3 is TGTGCCAGCTCACCAGGGCCGGGGCCCAATCAGCCCCTGCATTTT.

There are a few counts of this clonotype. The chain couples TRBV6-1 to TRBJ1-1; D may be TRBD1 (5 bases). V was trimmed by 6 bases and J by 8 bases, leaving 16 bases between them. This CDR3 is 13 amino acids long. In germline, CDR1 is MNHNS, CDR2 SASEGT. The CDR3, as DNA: TGTGCCAGCAGGACGGGGCAGACTGAGGAAGCTTTCTTT. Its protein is CASRTGQTEEAFF.

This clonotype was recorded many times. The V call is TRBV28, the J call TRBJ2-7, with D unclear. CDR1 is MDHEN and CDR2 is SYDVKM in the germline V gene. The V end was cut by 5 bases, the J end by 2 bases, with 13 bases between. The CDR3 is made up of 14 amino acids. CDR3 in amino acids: CASSLPRLPYEQYF. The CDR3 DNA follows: TGTGCCAGCAGTCTCCCCCGGTTGCCCTACGAGCAGTACTTC. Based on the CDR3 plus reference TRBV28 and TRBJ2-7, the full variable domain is DVKVTQSSRYLVKRTGEKVFLECVQDMDHENMFWYRQDPGLGLRLIYFSYDVKMKEKGDIPEGYSVSREKKERFSLILESASTNQTSMYLCASSLPRLPYEQYFGPGTRLTVT.

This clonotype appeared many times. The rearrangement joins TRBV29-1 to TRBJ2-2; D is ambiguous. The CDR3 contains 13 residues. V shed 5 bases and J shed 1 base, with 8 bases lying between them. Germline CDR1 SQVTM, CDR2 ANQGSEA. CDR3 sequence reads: CSVRVLNTGELFF. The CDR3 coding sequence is TGCAGCGTTCGGGTCCTGAACACCGGGGAGCTGTTTTTT.

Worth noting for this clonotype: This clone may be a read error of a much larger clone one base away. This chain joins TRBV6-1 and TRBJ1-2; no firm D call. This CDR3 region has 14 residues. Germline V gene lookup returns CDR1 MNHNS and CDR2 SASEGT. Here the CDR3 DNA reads TGTGCCAGCGGTGAGAGCAGTTCCCGTTTTCGCTACACCTTC. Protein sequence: CASGESSSRFRYTF.

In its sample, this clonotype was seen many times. The CDR3 here is CASPSKAGLGNEQFF. The CDR3 DNA reads TGTGCCAGCCCGAGTAAAGCGGGACTAGGCAATGAGCAGTTCTTC. V is TRBV2 and J is TRBJ2-1; TRBD2 aligns across 8 bases. Germline V gene data show CDR1 as SNHLY and CDR2 as FYNNEI. Trimming took 8 bases from V and 6 from J; bases not matched to a gene: 12. This CDR3 comprises 15 residues. Looking up the rest from reference TRBV2 and TRBJ2-1 gives the full variable domain: EPEVTQTPSHQVTQMGQEVILRCVPISNHLYFYWYRQILGQKVEFLVSFYNNEISEKSEIFDDQFSVERPDGSNFTLKIRSTKLEDSAMYFCASPSKAGLGNEQFFGPGTRLTVL.

The CDR3 here is CASSKDRVSFKNIQYF. CDR3 sequence (DNA): TGTGCCAGCAGCAAGGACAGGGTGTCCTTCAAAAACATTCAGTACTTC. This chain connects TRBV11-2 to TRBJ2-4; 8 bases line up with TRBD1. CDR3 length equals 16 residues. V lost 5 bases and J lost 3; bases outside the gene matches: 9. Germline V CDR1 and CDR2: SGHAT, FQNNGV. Based on the CDR3 plus reference TRBV11-2 and TRBJ2-4, the full variable domain is EAGVAQSPRYKIIEKRQSVAFWCNPISGHATLYWYQQILGQGPKLLIQFQNNGVVDDSQLPKDRFSAERLKGVDSTLKIQPAKLEDSAVYLCASSKDRVSFKNIQYFGAGTRLSVL.

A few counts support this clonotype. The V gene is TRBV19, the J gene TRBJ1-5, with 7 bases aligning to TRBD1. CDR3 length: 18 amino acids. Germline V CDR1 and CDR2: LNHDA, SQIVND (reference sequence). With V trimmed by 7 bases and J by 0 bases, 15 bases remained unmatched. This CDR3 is CASTKDRPPFYSNQPQHF. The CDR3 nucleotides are TGTGCCAGTACCAAGGACAGGCCACCGTTTTATAGCAATCAGCCCCAGCATTTT.

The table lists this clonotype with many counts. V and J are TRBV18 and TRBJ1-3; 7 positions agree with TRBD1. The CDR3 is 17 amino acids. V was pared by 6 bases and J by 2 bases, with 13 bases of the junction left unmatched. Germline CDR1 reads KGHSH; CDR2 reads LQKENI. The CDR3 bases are TGTGCCAGCTCTGCAGGACTCCGGGACAGCACTGGAAACACCATATATTTT. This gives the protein CASSAGLRDSTGNTIYF.

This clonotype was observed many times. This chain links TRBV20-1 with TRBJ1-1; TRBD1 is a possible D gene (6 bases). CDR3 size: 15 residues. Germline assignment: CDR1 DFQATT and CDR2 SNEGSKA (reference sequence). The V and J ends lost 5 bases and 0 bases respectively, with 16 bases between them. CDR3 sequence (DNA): TGCAGTGCTTCAGCTACAGGGTCCGTGAACACTGAAGCTTTCTTT. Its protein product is CSASATGSVNTEAFF.

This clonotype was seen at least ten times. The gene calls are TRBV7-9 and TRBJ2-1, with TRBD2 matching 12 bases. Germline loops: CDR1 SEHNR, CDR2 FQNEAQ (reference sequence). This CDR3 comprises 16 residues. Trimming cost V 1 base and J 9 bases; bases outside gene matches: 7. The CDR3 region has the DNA TGTGCCAGCAGCTTAGGAGGACTAGCGGGAATGCGTGAGCAGTTCTTC. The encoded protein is CASSLGGLAGMREQFF. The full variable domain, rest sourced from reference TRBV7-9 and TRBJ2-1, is DTGVSQNPRHKITKRGQNVTFRCDPISEHNRLYWYRQTLGQGPEFLTYFQNEAQLEKSRLLSDRFSAERPKGSFSTLEIQRTEQGDSAMYLCASSLGGLAGMREQFFGPGTRLTVL.

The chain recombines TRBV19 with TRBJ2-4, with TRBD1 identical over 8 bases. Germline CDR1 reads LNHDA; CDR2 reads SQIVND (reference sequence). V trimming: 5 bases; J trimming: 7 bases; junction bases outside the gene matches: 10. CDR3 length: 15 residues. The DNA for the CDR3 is TGTGCCAGTAGTGAGGGGACAGGACTGGCGAACATTCAGTACTTC. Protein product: CASSEGTGLANIQYF. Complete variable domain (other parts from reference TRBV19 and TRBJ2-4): DGGITQSPKYLFRKEGQNVTLSCEQNLNHDAMYWYRQDPGQGLRLIYYSQIVNDFQKGDIAEGYSVSREKKESFPLTVTSAQKNPTAFYLCASSEGTGLANIQYFGAGTRLSVL.

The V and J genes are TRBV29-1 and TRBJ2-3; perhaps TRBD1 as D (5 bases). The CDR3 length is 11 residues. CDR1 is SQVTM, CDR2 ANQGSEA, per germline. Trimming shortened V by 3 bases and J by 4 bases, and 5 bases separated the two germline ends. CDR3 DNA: TGCAGCGTTGACAGGGCAGATACGCAGTATTTT. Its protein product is CSVDRADTQYF.